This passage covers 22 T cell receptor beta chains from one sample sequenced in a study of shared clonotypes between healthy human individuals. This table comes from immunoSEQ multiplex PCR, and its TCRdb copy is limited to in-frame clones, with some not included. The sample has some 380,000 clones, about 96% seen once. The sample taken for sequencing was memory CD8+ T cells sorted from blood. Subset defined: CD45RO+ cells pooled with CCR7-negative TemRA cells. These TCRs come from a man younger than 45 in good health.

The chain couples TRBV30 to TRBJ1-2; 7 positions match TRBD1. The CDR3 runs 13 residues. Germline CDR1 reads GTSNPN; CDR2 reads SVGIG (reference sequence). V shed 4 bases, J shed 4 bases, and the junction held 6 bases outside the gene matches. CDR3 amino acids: CAWTQDRTYGYTF. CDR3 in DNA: TGTGCCTGGACTCAGGACAGGACCTATGGCTACACCTTC. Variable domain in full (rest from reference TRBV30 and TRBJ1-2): SQTIHQWPATLVQPVGSPLSLECTVEGTSNPNLYWYRQAAGRGLQLLFYSVGIGQISSEVPQNLSASRPQDRQFILSSKKLLLSDSGFYLCAWTQDRTYGYTFGSGTRLTVV.

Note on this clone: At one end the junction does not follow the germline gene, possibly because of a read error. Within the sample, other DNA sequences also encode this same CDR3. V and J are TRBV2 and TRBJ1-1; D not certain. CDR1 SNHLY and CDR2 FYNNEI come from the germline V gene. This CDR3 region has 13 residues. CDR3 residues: CASRSRWNTEAFF. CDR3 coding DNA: TGTGCCAGCAGGAGTAGGTGGAACACTGAAGCCTTCTTT.

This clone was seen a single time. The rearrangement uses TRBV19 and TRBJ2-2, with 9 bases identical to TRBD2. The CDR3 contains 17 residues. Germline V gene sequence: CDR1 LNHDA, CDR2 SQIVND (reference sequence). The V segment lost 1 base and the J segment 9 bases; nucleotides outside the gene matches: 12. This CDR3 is CASSIGSPAGGNRELFF. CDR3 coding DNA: TGTGCCAGTAGTATAGGTTCGCCAGCGGGAGGAAACCGGGAGCTGTTTTTT.

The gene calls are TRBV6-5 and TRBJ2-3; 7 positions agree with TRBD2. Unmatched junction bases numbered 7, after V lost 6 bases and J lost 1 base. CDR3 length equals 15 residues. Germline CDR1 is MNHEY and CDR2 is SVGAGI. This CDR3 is CASRGAGWGTDTQYF. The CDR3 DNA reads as TGTGCCAGCAGGGGAGCGGGATGGGGCACAGATACGCAGTATTTT.

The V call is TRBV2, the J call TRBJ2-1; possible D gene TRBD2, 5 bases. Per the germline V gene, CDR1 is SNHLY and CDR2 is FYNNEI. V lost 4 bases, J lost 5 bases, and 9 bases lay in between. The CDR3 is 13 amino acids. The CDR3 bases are TGTGCCAGCAGTGCCGGGGAGAACAATGAGCAGTTCTTC. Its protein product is CASSAGENNEQFF.

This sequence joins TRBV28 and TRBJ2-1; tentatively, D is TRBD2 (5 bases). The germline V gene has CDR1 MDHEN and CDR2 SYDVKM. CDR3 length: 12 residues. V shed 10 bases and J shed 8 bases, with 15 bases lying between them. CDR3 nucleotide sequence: TGTGCCACTGGCTTGAGGGCCGATGAGCAGTTCTTC. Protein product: CATGLRADEQFF.

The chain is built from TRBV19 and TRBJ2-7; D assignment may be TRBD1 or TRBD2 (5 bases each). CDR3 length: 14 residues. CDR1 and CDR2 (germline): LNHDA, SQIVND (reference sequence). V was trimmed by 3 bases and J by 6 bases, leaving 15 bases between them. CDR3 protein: CASSIAGTSGEQYF. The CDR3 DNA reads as TGTGCCAGTAGTATTGCAGGGACGTCGGGCGAGCAGTACTTC.

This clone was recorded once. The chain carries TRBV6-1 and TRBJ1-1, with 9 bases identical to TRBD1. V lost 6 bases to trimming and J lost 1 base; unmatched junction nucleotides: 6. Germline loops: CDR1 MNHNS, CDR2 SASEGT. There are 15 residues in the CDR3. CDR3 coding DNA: TGTGCCAGCAGGGACAGGGGACAGTCGAACACTGAAGCTTTCTTT. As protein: CASRDRGQSNTEAFF.

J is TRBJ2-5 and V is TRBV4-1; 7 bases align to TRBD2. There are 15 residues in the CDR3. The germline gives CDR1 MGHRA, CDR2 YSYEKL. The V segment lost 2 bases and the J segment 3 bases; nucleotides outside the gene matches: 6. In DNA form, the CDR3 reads TGCGCCAGCAGCCAACTGGGACTAAGAAAAGAGACCCAGTACTTC. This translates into CASSQLGLRKETQYF.

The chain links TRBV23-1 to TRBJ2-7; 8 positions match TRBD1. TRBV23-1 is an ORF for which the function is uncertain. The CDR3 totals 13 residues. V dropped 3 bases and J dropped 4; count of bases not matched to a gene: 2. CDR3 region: CASSQRTGYEQYF. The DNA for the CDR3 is TGCGCCAGCAGTCAGAGGACAGGGTACGAGCAGTACTTC.

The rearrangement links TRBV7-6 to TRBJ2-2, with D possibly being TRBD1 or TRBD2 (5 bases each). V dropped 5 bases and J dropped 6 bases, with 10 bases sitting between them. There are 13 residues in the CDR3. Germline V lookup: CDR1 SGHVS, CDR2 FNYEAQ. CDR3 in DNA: TGTGCCAGCAGCCCTGGGACGGCCGGGGAGCTGTTTTTT. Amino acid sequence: CASSPGTAGELFF.

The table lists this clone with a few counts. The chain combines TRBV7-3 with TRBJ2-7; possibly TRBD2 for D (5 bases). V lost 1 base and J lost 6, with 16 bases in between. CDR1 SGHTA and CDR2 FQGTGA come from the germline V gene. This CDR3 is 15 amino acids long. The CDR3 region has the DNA TGTGCCAGCAGCTTAAACCCTCCCGGGGTAAGCGAGCAGTACTTC. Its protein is CASSLNPPGVSEQYF.

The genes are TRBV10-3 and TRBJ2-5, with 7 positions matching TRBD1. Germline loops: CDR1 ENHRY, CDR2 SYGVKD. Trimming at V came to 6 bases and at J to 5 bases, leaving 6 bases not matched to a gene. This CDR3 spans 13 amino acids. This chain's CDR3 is CAIRTGLGETQYF. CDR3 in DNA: TGTGCCATCAGGACAGGGTTGGGGGAGACCCAGTACTTC.

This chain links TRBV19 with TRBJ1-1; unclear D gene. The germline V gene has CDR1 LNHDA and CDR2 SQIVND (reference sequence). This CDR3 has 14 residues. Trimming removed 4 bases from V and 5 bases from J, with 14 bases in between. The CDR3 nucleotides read TGTGCCAGTAGTAGAGCCGAGGGCGGGACTGAAGCTTTCTTT. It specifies CASSRAEGGTEAFF.

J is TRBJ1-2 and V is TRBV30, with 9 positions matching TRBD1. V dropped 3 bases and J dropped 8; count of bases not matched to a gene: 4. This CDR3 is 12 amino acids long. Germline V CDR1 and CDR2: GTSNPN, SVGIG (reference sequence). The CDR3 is CAWSGTGLGYTF. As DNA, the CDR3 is TGTGCCTGGAGCGGGACAGGGTTGGGCTACACCTTC.

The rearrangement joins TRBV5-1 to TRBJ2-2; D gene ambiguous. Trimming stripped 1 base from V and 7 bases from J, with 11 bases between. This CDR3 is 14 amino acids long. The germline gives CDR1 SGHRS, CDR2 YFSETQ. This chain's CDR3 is CASSLSGVGGELFF. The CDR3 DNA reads TGCGCCAGCAGCTTGTCTGGCGTTGGCGGGGAGCTGTTTTTT.

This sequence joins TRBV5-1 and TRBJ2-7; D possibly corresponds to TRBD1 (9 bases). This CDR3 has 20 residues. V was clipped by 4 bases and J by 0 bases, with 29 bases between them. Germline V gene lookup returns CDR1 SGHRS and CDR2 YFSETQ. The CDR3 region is CASSLDPQGAGGRSSYEQYF. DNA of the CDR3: TGCGCCAGCAGCCTGGATCCACAGGGGGCTGGCGGGAGGAGCTCCTACGAGCAGTACTTC.

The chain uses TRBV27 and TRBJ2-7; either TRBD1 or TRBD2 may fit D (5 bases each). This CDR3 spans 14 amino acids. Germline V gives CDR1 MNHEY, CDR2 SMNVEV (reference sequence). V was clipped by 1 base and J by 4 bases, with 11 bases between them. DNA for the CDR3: TGTGCCAGCAGTTTATACGGGACGGAATACGAGCAGTACTTC. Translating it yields CASSLYGTEYEQYF.

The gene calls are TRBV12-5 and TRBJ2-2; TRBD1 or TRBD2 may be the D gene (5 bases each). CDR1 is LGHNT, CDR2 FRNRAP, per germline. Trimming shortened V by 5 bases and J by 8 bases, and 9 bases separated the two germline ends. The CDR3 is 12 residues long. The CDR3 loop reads CASGPWGGELFF. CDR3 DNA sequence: TGTGCTAGTGGTCCCTGGGGGGGGGAGCTGTTTTTT. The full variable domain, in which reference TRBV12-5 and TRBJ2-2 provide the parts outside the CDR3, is DARVTQTPRHKVTEMGQEVTMRCQPILGHNTVFWYRQTMMQGLELLAYFRNRAPLDDSGMPKDRFSAEMPDATLATLKIQPSEPRDSAVYFCASGPWGGELFFGEGSRLTVL.

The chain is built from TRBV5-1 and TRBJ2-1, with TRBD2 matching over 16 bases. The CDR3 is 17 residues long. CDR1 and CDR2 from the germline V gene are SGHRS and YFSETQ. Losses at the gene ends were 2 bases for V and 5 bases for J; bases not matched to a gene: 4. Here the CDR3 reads CASSLGTSGRVNNEQFF. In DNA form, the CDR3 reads TGCGCCAGCAGCTTAGGGACTAGCGGGAGGGTAAACAATGAGCAGTTCTTC.

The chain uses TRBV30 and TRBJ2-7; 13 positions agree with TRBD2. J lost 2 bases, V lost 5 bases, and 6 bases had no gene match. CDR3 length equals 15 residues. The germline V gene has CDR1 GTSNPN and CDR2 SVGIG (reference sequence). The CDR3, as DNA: TGTGCCTGGGGACTAGCGGGAGCGGTACCCTACGAGCAGTACTTC. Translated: CAWGLAGAVPYEQYF.

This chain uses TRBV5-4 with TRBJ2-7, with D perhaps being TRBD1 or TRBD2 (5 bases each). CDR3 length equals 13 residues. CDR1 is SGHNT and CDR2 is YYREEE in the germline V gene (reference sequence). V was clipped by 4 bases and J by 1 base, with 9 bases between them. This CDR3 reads CASSRDVSYEQYF. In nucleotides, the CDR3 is TGTGCCAGCAGCCGGGACGTATCCTACGAGCAGTACTTC.